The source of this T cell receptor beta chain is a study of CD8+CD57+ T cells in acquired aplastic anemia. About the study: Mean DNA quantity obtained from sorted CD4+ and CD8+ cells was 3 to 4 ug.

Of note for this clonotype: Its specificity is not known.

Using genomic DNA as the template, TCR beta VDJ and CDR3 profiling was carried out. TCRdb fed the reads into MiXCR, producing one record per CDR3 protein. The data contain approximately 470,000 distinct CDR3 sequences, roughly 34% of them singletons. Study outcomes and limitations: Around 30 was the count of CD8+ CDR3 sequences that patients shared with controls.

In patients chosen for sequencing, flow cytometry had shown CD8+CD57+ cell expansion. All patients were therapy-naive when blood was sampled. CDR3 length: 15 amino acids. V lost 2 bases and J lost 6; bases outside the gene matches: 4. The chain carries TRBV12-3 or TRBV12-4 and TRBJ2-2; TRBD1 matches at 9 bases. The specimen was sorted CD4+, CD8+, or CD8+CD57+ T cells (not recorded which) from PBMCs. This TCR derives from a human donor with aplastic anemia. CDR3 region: CASSLTGGDAGELFF. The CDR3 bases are TGTGCCAGCAGTTTAACAGGGGGCGACGCCGGGGAGCTGTTTTTT.